The clone carrying this T cell receptor (beta chain) was seen at least ten times. The antigen is undetermined. The sample belongs to a study of CD8+CD57+ T cells in acquired aplastic anemia. Background on the study: Across the sorted CD4+ and CD8+ cells, DNA amounts averaged roughly 3 ug. The study's findings and limits: The study found no significant CD8+ Simpson's diversity difference between patients and controls. Found in both controls and patients were about 30 CD8+ CDR3 sequences.

Genomic DNA constituted the template upon which TCR beta VDJ and CDR3 profiling was performed. TCRdb redid the calling of the reads with MiXCR, one entry per CDR3 protein. This repertoire shows 180,000 or so distinct CDR3 sequences, approximately 45% found once; its top ten account for around 2.9%. The germline V and J ends were trimmed by 2 bases and 5 bases, with 2 bases remaining between them. CDR3 length: 11 residues. Specimen: sorted CD4+, CD8+, or CD8+CD57+ T cells (not recorded which) from PBMCs. This receptor was obtained from a human donor in good health. This rearrangement joins TRBV12-3 or TRBV12-4 to TRBJ2-3; D gene unclear. This CDR3 reads CASSLRDTQYF. The CDR3, as DNA: TGTGCCAGCAGTTTACGAGATACGCAGTATTTT.